The present entry profiles one T cell receptor (beta chain) with its context. The antigen is undetermined. TCRdb used MiXCR to reprocess the reads, holding one entry per CDR3 protein. Here the sample spans around 320,000 distinct CDR3 sequences, around 9.5% being singletons. This specimen comes from a study of T cell repertoires in cytomegalovirus infection. Across the study: Indicated by public TCR beta signatures were CMV infection and matching HLA type. Study-level results: Clonotype analysis showed dominance of the ex vivo response by HLA-C-restricted CMV-specific TCR beta clonotypes. Summed public TCR beta family frequency identified CMV carriers bearing the relevant HLA.

V was pared by 4 bases and J by 3 bases, with 10 bases between. The germline gives CDR1 SQVTM, CDR2 ANQGSEA. The CDR3 runs 13 residues. The V call is TRBV29-1, the J call TRBJ2-1, with D possibly TRBD2 on 5 matching bases. The clonotype originates from a human donor in good health (CMV status not recorded). Some clones in this sample may be carry-over from other donors' samples. Sequences were obtained from PBMCs. The DNA of the CDR3 is TGCAGCGTTGGGACTCCCCTCTACAATGAGCAGTTCTTC. It yields the protein CSVGTPLYNEQFF.